What follows are 25 T cell receptor beta chains derived from one specimen sequenced in a study of blood T cell repertoires in COVID-19. The data were produced by immunoSEQ multiplex PCR, yet TCRdb's version contains in-frame clones alone and is incomplete. The sample lists approximately 250,000 clones, 84% occurring once. Sample: peripheral blood. The source of these receptors is a man aged 45-65 years with acute or convalescent COVID-19.

This clone was counted only a few times. This chain connects TRBV19 to TRBJ2-3; 10 nucleotides align to TRBD2. Germline CDR1 is LNHDA and CDR2 is SQIVND (reference sequence). Trimming removed 5 bases from V and 0 bases from J; junction bases left unmatched: 5. The CDR3 contains 16 residues. For the CDR3, the DNA is TGTGCCAGTAGTCGGCGACTAGCGGGTAGCACAGATACGCAGTATTTT. Translation: CASSRRLAGSTDTQYF.

The V gene is TRBV11-2, the J gene TRBJ1-1, with 8 nucleotides matching TRBD1. The CDR3 contains 14 residues. Trimming at V came to 2 bases and at J to 1 base, leaving 0 bases not matched to a gene. Looked up from germline, CDR1 is SGHAT and CDR2 is FQNNGV. This CDR3 is CASSLQGANTEAFF. The CDR3 bases are TGTGCCAGCAGCTTACAGGGGGCGAACACTGAAGCTTTCTTT.

V gene TRBV15 combines with J gene TRBJ2-5; 11 bases are a match to TRBD2. The CDR3 is made up of 11 amino acids. CDR1 and CDR2 from the germline V gene are LNHNV and YYDKDF (reference sequence). Unmatched junction bases numbered 4, after V lost 9 bases and J lost 10 bases. The DNA for the CDR3 is TGTGCCACTACTAGCGGGGGATACCAGTACTTC. Translating it yields CATTSGGYQYF.

V and J are TRBV4-1 and TRBJ2-3; TRBD2 aligns across 8 bases. CDR3 length: 17 residues. Germline CDR1 is MGHRA and CDR2 is YSYEKL. Trimming cost V 1 base and J 4 bases; bases outside gene matches: 10. CDR3 nucleotide sequence: TGCGCCAGCAGCCAAGTGGGAGCGGGAGCACTGGCAGATACGCAGTATTTT. Its translation is CASSQVGAGALADTQYF.

This clone came up once. The chain couples TRBV7-2 to TRBJ1-5, with 9 bases fitting TRBD1. This CDR3 is built from 15 residues. V trimming: 3 bases; J trimming: 4 bases; junction bases outside the gene matches: 4. CDR1 is SGHTA and CDR2 is FQGNSA in the germline V gene. The CDR3 protein is CASSFAQGANQPQHF. The CDR3 DNA sequence: TGTGCCAGCAGCTTCGCACAGGGGGCAAATCAGCCCCAGCATTTT.

V usage is TRBV7-6 and J usage is TRBJ1-2; 7 nucleotides agree with TRBD1. There are 15 residues in the CDR3. The junction had 5 bases not matched to a gene; V was cut back by 2 bases and J by 2 bases. From germline, CDR1 is SGHVS and CDR2 FNYEAQ. CDR3 loop: CASSLRQGGNYGYTF. DNA for the CDR3: TGTGCCAGCAGCTTAAGACAGGGTGGGAACTATGGCTACACCTTC.

This chain links TRBV24-1 with TRBJ1-1, with 8 bases matching TRBD1. This CDR3 is built from 13 residues. J gave up 6 bases and V 4 bases, and 3 bases lay outside the gene matches. Germline V lookup: CDR1 KGHDR, CDR2 SFDVKD. The CDR3 here is CATSDPQGAEAFF. CDR3 DNA sequence: TGTGCCACCAGTGACCCACAGGGGGCTGAAGCTTTCTTT.

This clone was observed a single time. The genes are TRBV7-3 and TRBJ2-3; possibly TRBD2 for D (5 bases). The V end lost 2 bases, the J end lost 13 bases, and 13 bases lay between the germline ends. In germline, CDR1 is SGHTA, CDR2 FQGTGA. CDR3 length: 12 amino acids. CDR3 nucleotides: TGTGCCAGCAGCTTAGCCCCGTGGGAGAAGTATTTT. Amino acid sequence: CASSLAPWEKYF.

This clone was detected only once. The chain recombines TRBV6-6 with TRBJ1-5; D is ambiguous. The CDR3 consists of 12 residues. V lost 7 bases to trimming and J lost 5 bases, with 9 bases between them. Germline CDR1 and CDR2: MNHNY and SVGAGI (reference sequence). The CDR3 reads CASTQSDQPQHF. As DNA, the CDR3 is TGTGCCAGCACTCAGAGCGATCAGCCCCAGCATTTT.

V usage is TRBV5-1 and J usage is TRBJ2-1; D may be TRBD1 (6 bases). Between the trimmed V and J ends, which lost 0 bases and 8 bases, there was a span of 9 bases. This CDR3 contains 13 residues. The germline gives CDR1 SGHRS, CDR2 YFSETQ. The CDR3 spells CASSLAPGDEQFF. CDR3 bases: TGCGCCAGCAGCTTGGCCCCAGGGGATGAGCAGTTCTTC.

The chain links TRBV7-2 to TRBJ2-1; D is unclear. Germline assignment: CDR1 SGHTA and CDR2 FQGNSA. The length of the CDR3 is 11 residues. V dropped 7 bases and J dropped 11 bases, with 12 bases sitting between them. The CDR3 DNA reads TGTGCCAGCACAACCGGAGTTCAGCAGTTCTTC. It specifies CASTTGVQQFF.

The rearrangement links TRBV5-1 to TRBJ1-1, with D unclear. V was cut by 4 bases and J by 3 bases, with 19 bases left in between. The length of the CDR3 is 16 residues. The germline CDR1 and CDR2 sequences are SGHRS and YFSETQ. DNA of the CDR3: TGCGCCAGCAGCCCCTCGGTCCTCGGGAGATACACTGAAGCTTTCTTT. Its translation: CASSPSVLGRYTEAFF.

This chain joins TRBV7-6 and TRBJ2-7, with 7 bases matching TRBD2. V gave up 5 bases and J gave up 10 bases; unmatched junction bases: 11. The CDR3 runs 13 residues. Germline V gene data show CDR1 as SGHVS and CDR2 as FNYEAQ. This CDR3 reads CASSTGGGSQQYF. The CDR3 nucleotides are TGTGCCAGCAGCACTGGCGGCGGGAGCCAACAGTACTTC.

The sample holds one count of this clone. The chain recombines TRBV9 with TRBJ2-1; maybe TRBD2 (7 bases). This CDR3 is built from 15 residues. Germline-derived CDR1 and CDR2 are SGDLS and YYNGEE. V was cut by 0 bases and J by 8 bases, with 15 bases left in between. CDR3 nucleotides: TGTGCCAGCAGCGTAGCTGGGGGGGGGCTAGATGAGCAGTTCTTC. This translates into CASSVAGGGLDEQFF.

This chain joins TRBV28 and TRBJ1-4; a weak D match, TRBD1 (6 bases). The germline V gene encodes CDR1 MDHEN and CDR2 SYDVKM. The CDR3 has 14 amino acids. Trimming took off 5 bases at V and 5 bases at J, with 12 bases between the two ends. CDR3 sequence (DNA): TGTGCCAGCAGTCTCACACAGGGAAATGAAAAACTGTTTTTT. This encodes CASSLTQGNEKLFF.

The rearrangement uses TRBV27 and TRBJ1-5; D unresolved. CDR3 length: 13 amino acids. V dropped 6 bases and J dropped 5 bases, with 11 bases sitting between them. Germline V lookup: CDR1 MNHEY, CDR2 SMNVEV (reference sequence). Here the CDR3 reads CASSITTYQPQHF. Written as DNA, the CDR3 is TGTGCCAGCAGCATAACCACTTATCAGCCCCAGCATTTT.

The V and J genes are TRBV19 and TRBJ2-4; D possibly corresponds to TRBD1 (5 bases). From germline, CDR1 is LNHDA and CDR2 SQIVND (reference sequence). CDR3 length equals 13 residues. V lost 5 bases, J lost 4 bases, and 9 bases lay in between. CDR3 amino acids: CASSDSYKNIQYF. Written as DNA, the CDR3 is TGTGCCAGTAGTGACAGCTATAAAAACATTCAGTACTTC.

V usage is TRBV5-1 and J usage is TRBJ1-2; a possible D gene is TRBD1 (5 bases). The V gene's germline CDR1 is SGHRS and CDR2 YFSETQ. V lost 0 bases, J lost 4 bases, and 13 bases lay in between. The CDR3 length is 15 residues. For the CDR3, the DNA is TGCGCCAGCAGCTTGGGGGGCAGCGAACTCTATGGCTACACCTTC. Translated: CASSLGGSELYGYTF.

A few counts support this clone. V gene TRBV10-3 combines with J gene TRBJ2-1, with 8 bases aligning to TRBD1. This CDR3 spans 15 amino acids. In germline, CDR1 is ENHRY, CDR2 SYGVKD. The trim removed 8 bases at V and 3 bases at J, leaving 9 bases unmatched. The CDR3 region is CAIAPQGANYNEQFF. The CDR3 DNA sequence: TGTGCCATCGCCCCCCAGGGGGCTAACTACAATGAGCAGTTCTTC.

The chain combines TRBV27 with TRBJ2-1, with 7 bases lining up with TRBD2. Germline-derived CDR1 and CDR2 are MNHEY and SMNVEV (reference sequence). The CDR3 extends over 14 amino acids. The ends lost 5 bases at V and 4 bases at J; junction bases unmatched: 5. The DNA of the CDR3 is TGTGCCAGCAGTGGGCTAGCGGATTACAATGAGCAGTTCTTC. This encodes CASSGLADYNEQFF.

The chain has TRBV18 and TRBJ1-2; maybe TRBD1 (5 bases). The V gene lost 2 bases and the J gene lost 0 bases, with 19 bases spanning the gap. The CDR3 totals 18 residues. Germline V gene lookup returns CDR1 KGHSH and CDR2 LQKENI. CDR3 in DNA: TGTGCCAGCTCACCAAGCAACAGGACATCTTGGGCTAACTATGGCTACACCTTC. It codes for CASSPSNRTSWANYGYTF. Full variable domain (outside the CDR3, taken from reference TRBV18 and TRBJ1-2): NAGVMQNPRHLVRRRGQEARLRCSPMKGHSHVYWYRQLPEEGLKFMVYLQKENIIDESGMPKERFSAEFPKEGPSILRIQQVVRGDSAAYFCASSPSNRTSWANYGYTFGSGTRLTVV.

This rearrangement joins TRBV10-2 to TRBJ1-4; D is possibly TRBD1 (6 bases). Germline lookup yields CDR1 WSHSY and CDR2 SAAADI. With 5 bases removed from V and 8 bases from J, the gap between germline ends came to 12 bases. CDR3 size: 13 residues. This CDR3 is CASSSGEGEKLFF. CDR3 coding DNA: TGCGCCAGCAGTTCAGGGGAGGGGGAAAAACTGTTTTTT.

The rearrangement uses TRBV2 and TRBJ2-5; a weak D match, TRBD2 (5 bases). V was shortened by 5 bases and J by 5 bases, with 24 bases between the two germline ends. CDR1 and CDR2 (germline): SNHLY, FYNNEI. This CDR3 region has 17 residues. The CDR3, as DNA: TGTGCCAGCAGTAGCGGCCGGACGTCGGTGGGTTTGGAGACCCAGTACTTC. Amino acids: CASSSGRTSVGLETQYF. Drawing the rest from reference TRBV2 and TRBJ2-5, the complete variable domain is EPEVTQTPSHQVTQMGQEVILRCVPISNHLYFYWYRQILGQKVEFLVSFYNNEISEKSEIFDDQFSVERPDGSNFTLKIRSTKLEDSAMYFCASSSGRTSVGLETQYFGPGTRLLVL.

This rearrangement joins TRBV6-5 to TRBJ2-7, with 10 bases identical to TRBD1. J was trimmed by 6 bases and V by 2 bases; bases with no gene match: 7. Germline values: CDR1 MNHEY, CDR2 SVGAGI. The CDR3 extends over 15 amino acids. CDR3 DNA sequence: TGTGCCAGCAGTTACCCTCAGCGGACAGGGGGCGAGCAGTACTTC. Its protein is CASSYPQRTGGEQYF.

This clone was seen a handful of times. V gene TRBV6-4 combines with J gene TRBJ1-1, with 8 bases aligning to TRBD1. CDR3 length: 14 residues. V lost 7 bases and J lost 7; bases outside the gene matches: 11. Germline V gives CDR1 MRHNA, CDR2 SNTAGT. The CDR3 here is CASKQGAESREAFF. CDR3 coding DNA: TGTGCCAGCAAGCAGGGGGCCGAGTCGCGTGAAGCTTTCTTT.